A single sample is the source of the 32 T cell receptor beta chains below, sequenced in a study of blood T cell repertoires in COVID-19. Sequencing was performed with immunoSEQ multiplex PCR; in TCRdb, only in-frame clones are kept and a portion is missing. This table has 330,000 or so clones, roughly nine tenths appearing once. The sequenced material came from PBMCs or T cells enriched from blood (not recorded which). The source of these receptors is a woman aged 30 to 39 who had recovered from COVID-19.

Only one count was recorded for this clone. The genes are TRBV9 and TRBJ2-2; 10 positions agree with TRBD2. The CDR3 runs to 21 residues. The germline CDR1 and CDR2 sequences are SGDLS and YYNGEE. The trim removed 4 bases at V and 6 bases at J, leaving 24 bases unmatched. CDR3 region: CASSPQIAGGSLGLVSGELFF. The CDR3 nucleotides read TGTGCCAGCAGCCCTCAGATAGCGGGAGGATCTTTAGGGTTAGTCTCCGGGGAGCTGTTTTTT.

The gene calls are TRBV3-1 (or the pseudogene TRBV3-2) and TRBJ2-7; the D gene is possibly TRBD2 (7 bases). CDR3 length: 12 amino acids. With 5 bases removed from V and 8 bases from J, the gap between germline ends came to 13 bases. Germline V lookup: CDR1 LGHDT, CDR2 YNNKEL (reference sequence). In DNA, the CDR3 is TGTGCCAGCAGCTCTCCGGGGGGCCAGCAGTACTTC. Protein: CASSSPGGQQYF.

This chain links TRBV19 with TRBJ1-1; a weak D match, TRBD1 (6 bases). CDR3 length: 15 amino acids. The V and J ends lost 5 bases and 5 bases respectively, with 18 bases between them. Germline lookup yields CDR1 LNHDA and CDR2 SQIVND (reference sequence). Here the CDR3 DNA reads TGTGCCAGTAGTCCGGCCCCGGGACAAGGTACTGAAGCTTTCTTT. Protein: CASSPAPGQGTEAFF.

V and J are TRBV9 and TRBJ1-4; D gene ambiguous. Per the germline V gene, CDR1 is SGDLS and CDR2 is YYNGEE. The CDR3 is 18 residues long. The V end was cut by 0 bases, the J end by 3 bases, with 18 bases between. CDR3 in DNA: TGTGCCAGCAGCGTAGGAACACCAGTCTTTTGGTCTAATGAAAAACTGTTTTTT. Translation gives CASSVGTPVFWSNEKLFF.

This chain uses TRBV14 with TRBJ1-6, with 10 positions matching TRBD1. The CDR3 extends over 16 amino acids. The germline gives CDR1 SGHDN, CDR2 FVKESK. V was clipped by 5 bases and J by 6 bases; unmatched bases: 7. CDR3 sequence reads: CASSKRGTGVNSPLHF. The CDR3 DNA follows: TGTGCCAGCAGCAAACGAGGGACAGGGGTTAATTCACCCCTCCACTTT.

The chain combines TRBV6-5 with TRBJ2-1, with D perhaps matching TRBD2 (7 bases). There are 12 residues in the CDR3. The germline V gene encodes CDR1 MNHEY and CDR2 SVGAGI. Trimming cost V 0 bases and J 13 bases, with 10 bases left between them. CDR3 loop: CASSYSGGAQFF. DNA for the CDR3: TGTGCCAGCAGTTACTCAGGGGGGGCTCAGTTCTTC.

This chain uses TRBV21-1 with TRBJ2-2; TRBD2, as called in the table, went unchecked against the DNA. TRBV21-1 is a known pseudogene. The CDR3 spans 17 residues. The CDR3: CASSKSFLPLDTGELFF. CDR3 nucleotide sequence: TGTGCCAGCAGCAAAAGCTTTCTCCCCTTGGACACCGGGGAGCTGTTTTTT.

V is TRBV5-1 and J is TRBJ2-4; 7 bases agree with TRBD1. With V trimmed by 1 base and J by 0 bases, 13 bases remained unmatched. This CDR3 spans 19 amino acids. CDR1 and CDR2 (germline): SGHRS, YFSETQ. CDR3 bases: TGCGCCAGCAGCTTGACAGGGGCCGCTACCCTGCTAGCCAAAAACATTCAGTACTTC. Its translation is CASSLTGAATLLAKNIQYF.

The chain combines TRBV3-1 (or the pseudogene TRBV3-2) with TRBJ2-1; the match to TRBD2 covers 11 bases. CDR3 length equals 15 residues. V lost 5 bases, J lost 4 bases, and 4 bases stayed unmatched. Germline V lookup: CDR1 LGHDT, CDR2 YNNKEL (reference sequence). CDR3 loop: CASSVAGGIYNEQFF. CDR3 nucleotides: TGTGCCAGCAGCGTAGCGGGGGGGATATACAATGAGCAGTTCTTC.

The chain couples TRBV3-1 (or the pseudogene TRBV3-2) to TRBJ2-7; the D gene is possibly TRBD1 (6 bases). Germline CDR1 and CDR2: LGHDT and YNNKEL (reference sequence). CDR3 size: 11 residues. Deletions cut 8 bases from V and 8 bases from J, with 13 bases between. DNA for the CDR3: TGTGCCAGCTCTCGGGACACGAAGCAGTACTTC. This gives the protein CASSRDTKQYF.

The chain links TRBV4-3 to TRBJ2-1; 7 bases match TRBD2. V shed 4 bases, J shed 8 bases, and the junction held 8 bases outside the gene matches. Germline V CDR1 and CDR2: LGHNA, YSLEER. This CDR3 is 14 amino acids long. The CDR3 DNA reads TGCGCCAGCAGCCGAGCCGGGGGGAGCCATGAGCAGTTCTTC. Encoded protein: CASSRAGGSHEQFF.

The chain is built from TRBV7-8 and TRBJ1-3; D gene ambiguous. Germline CDR1 SGHVS, CDR2 FQNEAQ. CDR3 size: 16 residues. Trimming took off 1 base at V and 0 bases at J, with 10 bases between the two ends. DNA for the CDR3: TGTGCCAGCAGCTTAGGAGTATTTATCTCTGGAAACACCATATATTTT. It codes for CASSLGVFISGNTIYF.

This rearrangement joins TRBV7-8 to TRBJ2-3; the D is unclear. This CDR3 region has 13 residues. V lost 8 bases to trimming and J lost 2 bases, with 11 bases between them. From germline, CDR1 is SGHVS and CDR2 FQNEAQ. This chain's CDR3 is CASAPRFTDTQYF. The DNA for the CDR3 is TGTGCCAGCGCACCGCGTTTCACAGATACGCAGTATTTT.

The chain uses TRBV27 and TRBJ1-2; D perhaps matches TRBD1 (6 bases). In germline, CDR1 is MNHEY, CDR2 SMNVEV (reference sequence). Trimming removed 8 bases at V and 7 bases at J, with 11 bases between. The CDR3 consists of 11 residues. The DNA for the CDR3 is TGTGCCAGCGCCTCGACAGGTGGCTACACCTTC. This encodes CASASTGGYTF.

This clone was counted a single time. The rearrangement joins TRBV2 to TRBJ2-5; tentative D call: TRBD2 (6 bases). CDR3 length: 15 residues. Germline assignment: CDR1 SNHLY and CDR2 FYNNEI. V lost 2 bases to trimming and J lost 4 bases, with 14 bases between them. The CDR3 region is CASSENGGTSETQYF. The DNA of the CDR3 is TGTGCCAGCAGTGAAAATGGTGGGACTTCAGAGACCCAGTACTTC.

The chain has TRBV6-1 and TRBJ1-5; 10 nucleotides match TRBD1. The J segment lost 3 bases and the V segment lost 6 bases, leaving 5 bases of the junction unmatched. Germline lookup yields CDR1 MNHNS and CDR2 SASEGT. The CDR3 has 15 residues. CDR3 nucleotide sequence: TGTGCCAGCAGGATCGACAGGGGGCTCAATCAGCCCCAGCATTTT. This encodes CASRIDRGLNQPQHF.

The chain's CDR3 is CASSKEDRNYGYTF. CDR3 nucleotide sequence: TGTGCCAGCAGCAAGGAGGACAGAAACTATGGCTACACCTTC. The chain has TRBV5-4 and TRBJ1-2; D perhaps matches TRBD1 (6 bases). Germline CDR1 is SGHNT and CDR2 is YYREEE (reference sequence). Deletions cut 4 bases from V and 2 bases from J, with 12 bases between. The CDR3 extends over 14 amino acids.

This chain uses TRBV28 with TRBJ2-5; 7 bases map to TRBD2. With V trimmed by 3 bases and J by 4 bases, 8 bases remained unmatched. This CDR3 has 15 amino acids. In germline, CDR1 is MDHEN, CDR2 SYDVKM. The CDR3 DNA is TGTGCCAGCAGTTTCTGGGGGAGGGGAGGAGAGACCCAGTACTTC. Translating it yields CASSFWGRGGETQYF.

The J gene is TRBJ1-3, the V gene TRBV5-8, with 7 positions matching TRBD1. The CDR3 length is 14 residues. Trimming cost V 4 bases and J 4 bases; bases outside gene matches: 5. Per germline, CDR1 SGHTS and CDR2 YDEGEE. Here the CDR3 DNA reads TGTGCCAGCAGCATAACAGGGGTCGGAAACACCATATATTTT. Translating gives CASSITGVGNTIYF.

This clone showed up just once. CDR3 sequence (DNA): TGCAGCGTTCTCGAGAACAGGAACTATGGCTACACCTTC. It codes for CSVLENRNYGYTF. This chain uses TRBV29-1 with TRBJ1-2; tentative D call: TRBD1 (5 bases). The CDR3 spans 13 residues. Germline loops: CDR1 SQVTM, CDR2 ANQGSEA. V was shortened by 5 bases and J by 2 bases, with 12 bases between the two germline ends.

The chain has TRBV19 and TRBJ2-1; 9 bases align to TRBD2. The CDR3 covers 15 residues. V gave up 3 bases and J gave up 8 bases; unmatched junction bases: 8. The germline V gene encodes CDR1 LNHDA and CDR2 SQIVND (reference sequence). The CDR3 region has the DNA TGTGCCAGTAGTATGAGCGGACTAGCGTCTCATGAGCAGTTCTTC. Protein product: CASSMSGLASHEQFF.

The chain couples TRBV15 to TRBJ2-2; D is ambiguous. The CDR3 length is 14 residues. CDR1 is LNHNV, CDR2 YYDKDF, per germline (reference sequence). V gave up 5 bases and J gave up 1 base, with 8 bases separating them. The CDR3: CATSPLVNTGELFF. The CDR3 coding sequence is TGTGCCACCAGCCCACTGGTGAACACCGGGGAGCTGTTTTTT.

The chain joins TRBV5-6 to TRBJ2-3; no definite D call. Germline CDR1 is SGHDT and CDR2 is YYEEEE. Between the trimmed V and J ends, which lost 4 bases and 0 bases, there was a span of 9 bases. This CDR3 region has 14 residues. CDR3 residues: CASSGPTSTDTQYF. As DNA, the CDR3 is TGTGCCAGCAGCGGTCCCACTAGCACAGATACGCAGTATTTT.

The V call is TRBV7-9, the J call TRBJ1-5; the D gene is possibly TRBD1 (5 bases). The CDR3 is 17 amino acids. Trimming cost V 0 bases and J 4 bases, with 16 bases left between them. Germline V gene data show CDR1 as SEHNR and CDR2 as FQNEAQ (reference sequence). In DNA, the CDR3 is TGTGCCAGCAGCTTAGCGGGATTGGGGGGGGTAAATCAGCCCCAGCATTTT. This translates into CASSLAGLGGVNQPQHF.

The CDR3 sequence: CASSAPGTKIEETQYF. CDR3 coding DNA: TGTGCCAGCAGCGCTCCCGGGACAAAGATTGAAGAGACCCAGTACTTC. The chain has TRBV7-2 and TRBJ2-5; D might be TRBD1 (6 bases). CDR1 and CDR2 (germline): SGHTA, FQGNSA. The CDR3 length is 16 residues. Trimming removed 5 bases from V and 3 bases from J, with 19 bases in between.

The chain employs TRBV6-5 and TRBJ2-7, with D possibly being TRBD2 (5 bases). This CDR3 comprises 14 residues. V was pared by 7 bases and J by 7 bases, with 20 bases between. Germline values: CDR1 MNHEY, CDR2 SVGAGI. CDR3 bases: TGTGCCAGCACCGTATTTTATAGTTCGGGAGAGCAGTACTTC. This codes for CASTVFYSSGEQYF.

The gene calls are TRBV28 and TRBJ2-7; D is possibly TRBD1 (7 bases). The CDR3 runs 16 residues. Germline V gives CDR1 MDHEN, CDR2 SYDVKM. The germline V and J ends were trimmed by 4 bases and 3 bases, with 19 bases remaining between them. This chain's CDR3 is CASSSQGGENYYEQYF. The CDR3 DNA is TGTGCCAGCAGTTCCCAGGGGGGCGAAAACTACTACGAGCAGTACTTC. The variable domain in full, completed from reference TRBV28 and TRBJ2-7, reads DVKVTQSSRYLVKRTGEKVFLECVQDMDHENMFWYRQDPGLGLRLIYFSYDVKMKEKGDIPEGYSVSREKKERFSLILESASTNQTSMYLCASSSQGGENYYEQYFGPGTRLTVT.

This chain links TRBV27 with TRBJ2-1; perhaps TRBD1 as D (6 bases). Looked up from germline, CDR1 is MNHEY and CDR2 is SMNVEV (reference sequence). This CDR3 region has 14 residues. The germline V and J ends were trimmed by 4 bases and 5 bases, with 12 bases remaining between them. CDR3 amino acids: CASSYQGYHNEQFF. The DNA for the CDR3 is TGTGCCAGCAGTTATCAGGGGTACCACAATGAGCAGTTCTTC.

The rearrangement uses TRBV6-4 and TRBJ1-1, with D unclear. The V gene's germline CDR1 is MRHNA and CDR2 SNTAGT. The germline V and J ends were trimmed by 0 bases and 5 bases, with 7 bases remaining between them. The CDR3 sequence is 13 residues long. CDR3 protein: CASSDSPGTEAFF. The CDR3 DNA follows: TGTGCCAGCAGTGACTCCCCAGGAACTGAAGCTTTCTTT.

The V call is TRBV27, the J call TRBJ1-1, with D possibly matching TRBD1 (5 bases). CDR1 is MNHEY and CDR2 is SMNVEV in the germline V gene (reference sequence). Trimming stripped 8 bases from V and 5 bases from J, with 6 bases between. This CDR3 region has 10 residues. CDR3 amino acids: CASRGTEAFF. In DNA, the CDR3 is TGTGCCAGCCGGGGGACTGAAGCTTTCTTT.

This chain joins TRBV6-5 and TRBJ1-5; TRBD1 might be the D (6 bases). Per the germline V gene, CDR1 is MNHEY and CDR2 is SVGAGI. This CDR3 has 15 amino acids. V was trimmed by 5 bases and J by 4 bases, leaving 15 bases between them. The CDR3 reads CASSHGLDRNQPQHF. The CDR3 DNA is TGTGCCAGCAGTCACGGCCTCGACAGGAATCAGCCCCAGCATTTT.

V is TRBV4-3 and J is TRBJ1-2; maybe TRBD1 (6 bases). Per germline, CDR1 LGHNA and CDR2 YSLEER. V was cut by 4 bases and J by 5 bases, with 20 bases left in between. This CDR3 comprises 16 residues. The CDR3 loop reads CASSLSWKGVGYGYTF. The CDR3 region has the DNA TGCGCCAGCAGCCTATCCTGGAAGGGGGTAGGGTATGGCTACACCTTC.